This TCR beta chain was recorded in a study of blood T cell repertoires in COVID-19. For the study at large: Samples representing acute and convalescent COVID-19 were sourced from the United States, Italy and Spain. T cells, B-cell-depleted T cells, or PBMCs provided the cDNA or gDNA that served as material.

The CDR3 is made up of 15 amino acids. Germline V lookup: CDR1 LGHNA, CDR2 YSLEER. Trimming pared 1 base from V and 0 bases from J, leaving 7 bases between. Original analysis: Nucleated cell number was recorded as an estimate derived from reference gene primer amplification. Assay: immunoSEQ multiplex PCR; the TCRdb copy retains only in-frame clones and omits some. The DNA was the basis for D and trimming; V, J and clone size are from that table. The table shows about 270,000 clones, with approximately 86% occurring only once. The chain recombines TRBV4-3 with TRBJ1-3; D is unclear. This clonotype originated in a woman in her late teens or twenties with acute or convalescent COVID-19. Sequenced: peripheral blood. For the CDR3, the DNA is TGCGCCAGCAGCCAAGGAGGCTCCTCTGGAAACACCATATATTTT. Translating it yields CASSQGGSSGNTIYF.